The present entry profiles one TCR beta chain with its context. The antigen is unknown. The CDR3 has 16 residues. Germline CDR1 reads PRHDT; CDR2 reads FYEKMQ (reference sequence). The trim removed 7 bases at V and 5 bases at J, leaving 8 bases unmatched. Before sequencing took place, the ViraFEST assay used viral peptide pools to expand antigen-specific CD4+ T cells. Subsequent to roughly 9 days of culture, CD4+ T cells were isolated. SARS-CoV-2 infected the person between March and December 2020, as confirmed by PCR. Supplemented with around 11 IU/ml IL-2 and about 10 ug/ml peptides, fewer than 2.5 million PBMC per well were kept in culture. Some clones are missing from TCRdb's copy, which holds only in-frame ones; the method was immunoSEQ multiplex PCR. The data hold about 19,000 clones, with around 70% observed a single time. This sample was taken from a study of vaccination effects on CD4 cells after COVID-19. The overall study: Subjects were given two BNT162b2 or mRNA-1273 vaccine doses. Broader study findings: The study, lacking early post-infection timepoints, had few convalescent patients. Spike-reactive clones found after vaccination in convalescents were mainly new vaccine-induced clones.

This clonotype was sampled from a human donor who had a prior SARS-CoV-2 infection. This sequence joins TRBV13 and TRBJ2-3; 14 bases match TRBD2. The sequencing used CD4+ T cells from PBMCs cultured with SARS-CoV-2 spike peptides, collected before COVID-19 vaccination. The DNA for the CDR3 is TGTGCCAGCACCCAGCGACTAGCGGGGGGGCAAGATACGCAGTATTTT. Translated: CASTQRLAGGQDTQYF.